Following are 8 T cell receptor beta chains from one sample sequenced in a study of human T cells and chemical hapten exposure (dated by TCRdb to the early 2020s). Library construction relied on RACE. TCRdb lists the instrument as NextSeq 500. TCRdb reprocessed the public reads (quality trimming at Q25 with fastp, clone calling with MiXCR) and kept in-frame beta chains. Each record represents a unique CDR3 protein, reported with the most common genes and DNA among its rows. A total of 180,000 or so distinct CDR3 sequences appear in this sample, about 20% of them only once. The ten top clones hold about 6.7% of the sample. The time point label, as the study defines it: patch test 1, 2 weeks after DPC sensitization. Explained via the paper, the treatment or condition label denotes: therapeutic diphenylcyclopropenone sensitization with weekly scalp DPC. The sample in question was whole blood, obtained in connection with sensitization to the hapten diphenylcyclopropenone (DPC). The receptors shown here come from a woman in her 50s with alopecia areata. Some clones in this sample may be carry-over from other donors' samples.

There are a few counts of this clonotype. The rearrangement joins TRBV20-1 to TRBJ2-1; D tentatively reads TRBD1 or TRBD2 (7 bases each). The germline gives CDR1 DFQATT, CDR2 SNEGSKA (reference sequence). The V and J ends lost 6 bases and 8 bases respectively, with 20 bases between them. CDR3 length equals 14 residues. The DNA of the CDR3 is TGCAGTGCGGCCCAGGGGGGGGAGTTCGATGAGCAGTTCTTC. It yields the protein CSAAQGGEFDEQFF.

The chain has TRBV19 and TRBJ1-5, with D unresolved. The CDR3 is made up of 14 amino acids. CDR1 and CDR2 (germline): LNHDA, SQIVND (reference sequence). Trimming cost V 4 bases and J 2 bases, with 9 bases left between them. CDR3 sequence: CASSTAGGNQPQHF. CDR3 nucleotides: TGTGCCAGTAGTACGGCAGGTGGCAATCAGCCCCAGCATTTT.

J is TRBJ2-4 and V is TRBV7-2; D is unclear. Germline values: CDR1 SGHTA, CDR2 FQGNSA. The V and J ends lost 3 bases and 1 base respectively, with 10 bases between them. The CDR3 loop spans 15 amino acids. The CDR3 nucleotides are TGTGCCAGCAGCTTCAAGGTAGCCGCCAAAAACATTCAGTACTTC. This codes for CASSFKVAAKNIQYF.

The CDR3 is CASNTGTAVTGANVLTF. CDR3 coding DNA: TGCGCCAGCAACACCGGGACAGCGGTTACTGGGGCCAACGTCCTGACTTTC. The V call is TRBV5-1, the J call TRBJ2-6, with 7 bases matching TRBD1. The CDR3 runs 17 residues. J was trimmed by 2 bases and V by 6 bases; bases with no gene match: 11. The germline gives CDR1 SGHRS, CDR2 YFSETQ.

The gene calls are TRBV3-1 and TRBJ1-2, with D possibly being TRBD1 (6 bases). The CDR3 spans 14 residues. V was pared by 1 base and J by 4 bases, with 10 bases between. Germline values: CDR1 LGHDT, CDR2 YNNKEL (reference sequence). The CDR3 is CASSQAKGVYGYTF. For the CDR3, the DNA is TGTGCCAGCAGCCAAGCCAAGGGGGTCTATGGCTACACCTTC.

CDR3 bases: TGCAGTGCTAGGAAACCAGGGGTTCCCGTTTACGAGCAGTACTTC. This encodes CSARKPGVPVYEQYF. The chain uses TRBV20-1 and TRBJ2-7, with D perhaps matching TRBD1 (6 bases). The V and J ends lost 3 bases and 4 bases respectively, with 19 bases between them. CDR1 and CDR2 (germline): DFQATT, SNEGSKA (reference sequence). This CDR3 is 15 amino acids long.

The chain has TRBV11-2 and TRBJ2-1; unclear D gene. V lost 0 bases to trimming and J lost 6 bases, with 12 bases between them. This CDR3 comprises 15 residues. Germline CDR1 reads SGHAT; CDR2 reads FQNNGV. The CDR3 sequence: CASSLDWLSSNEQFF. DNA of the CDR3: TGTGCCAGCAGCTTAGATTGGTTGTCCAGCAATGAGCAGTTCTTC.

This sequence joins TRBV6-5 and TRBJ2-1; TRBD2 aligns across 10 bases. Germline CDR1 reads MNHEY; CDR2 reads SVGAGI. The V and J ends lost 1 base and 5 bases, in that order; junction bases with no gene match: 5. This CDR3 is 16 amino acids long. The CDR3 sequence is CASSYWSGRADNEQFF. The CDR3 nucleotides are TGTGCCAGCAGTTACTGGAGCGGGAGGGCCGACAATGAGCAGTTCTTC.